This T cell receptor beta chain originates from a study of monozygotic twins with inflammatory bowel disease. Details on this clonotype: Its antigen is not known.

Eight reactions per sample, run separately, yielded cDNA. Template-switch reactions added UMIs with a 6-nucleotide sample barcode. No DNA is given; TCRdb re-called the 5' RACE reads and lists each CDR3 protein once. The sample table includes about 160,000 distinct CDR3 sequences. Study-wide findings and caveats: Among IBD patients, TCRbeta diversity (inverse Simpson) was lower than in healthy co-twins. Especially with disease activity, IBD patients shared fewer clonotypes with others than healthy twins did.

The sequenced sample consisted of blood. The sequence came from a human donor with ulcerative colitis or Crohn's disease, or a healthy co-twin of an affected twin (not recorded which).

This CDR3 is CASSISGGRVNEQFF. This rearrangement joins TRBV19 to TRBJ2-1; TCRdb's assignment of TRBD1 cannot be checked, as there is no DNA. CDR3 length equals 15 residues. Germline CDR1 and CDR2: LNHDA and SQIVND (reference sequence).